This is a list of T cell receptor beta chains from one sample in a study of cytomegalovirus exposure and HLA in healthy donors. Produced via immunoSEQ multiplex PCR; TCRdb's table is partial and in-frame only. The sample has about 180,000 clones, under 80% seen once; the top ten hold around 2.3%. Input material: PBMCs. The receptor source for this set is a woman between 25 and 40 years old in good health and CMV-seropositive. The CDR3 runs from the conserved cysteine through the conserved F or W. The size field is filled for only some rows; it gives once, few, many or a size class.

>few|TRBV7-8|TRBJ1-6
CASSRRTGANSPLHF
>NA|TRBV5-6|TRBJ1-1
CASSLAQGAGNTEAFF
>NA|TRBV4-1|NA
CASSQAGVSAYEQYF
>NA|TRBV7-8|TRBJ1-2
CASSLDSAAAGEPVYTF
>NA|TRBV2|TRBJ1-2
CASRSPYGYTF
>NA|TRBV5-6|TRBJ2-2
CASSPSRVTGELFF
>NA|TRBV11-2|TRBJ2-2
CASSSRGVDTGELFF
>NA|TRBV2|TRBJ2-1
CASSARGARRNEQFF
>few|TRBV29-1|TRBJ2-5
CSVEDHRETQYF
>few|TRBV11-3|TRBJ2-2
CASSPFWADNTGELFF
>NA|TRBV7-2|TRBJ1-6
CASSLVGRNSPLHF
>NA|TRBV7-9|TRBJ1-3
CASSLGARGFSGNTIYF
>NA|TRBV9|TRBJ2-1
CASSVAWTGPEFF
>few|TRBV5-1|TRBJ2-5
CASSSSLHGGQYF
>NA|TRBV30|TRBJ1-3
CAWSKGQGSGNTIYF
>NA|TRBV9|TRBJ2-3
CASSVRTGGRWDTQYF
>NA|TRBV6-5|TRBJ2-3
CASRKVGGADTQYF
>NA|TRBV27|TRBJ2-2
CASSSDFVAGGTGELFF
>NA|TRBV28|TRBJ2-2
CASSLSGVGPGELFF
>NA|TRBV7-8|TRBJ2-7
CASSLVSLAGARYEQYF
>NA|TRBV6-6|TRBJ2-7
CASSYSIRSYEQYF
>NA|TRBV29-1|TRBJ2-2
CSVETGATNTGELFF
>NA|TRBV4-3|TRBJ2-1
CASSRDRGYNEQFF
>NA|TRBV11-3|TRBJ2-3
CASSLLIWGRGTGTDTQYF
>once|TRBV19|TRBJ2-5
CASRTTGGRETQYF
>NA|TRBV5-1|TRBJ1-4
CASREGAREKLFF
>NA|TRBV19|TRBJ1-5
CASSVSGGYGSSNQPQHF
>NA|TRBV5-1|TRBJ1-2
CASSPVGQGYYGYTF
>few|TRBV18|TRBJ1-1
CASSPPGRATEAFF
>NA|TRBV20-1|TRBJ1-2
CSARGQVGYTF
>NA|TRBV10-3|TRBJ1-2
CAISEGGRRNLGPNYGYTF